A single sample gave rise to the 32 T cell receptor beta chains below, sequenced in a study of blood T cell repertoires in COVID-19. Libraries were prepared by immunoSEQ multiplex PCR; TCRdb keeps only in-frame clonotypes and omits some of them. The sample contains roughly 150,000 clones, around 90% of which appear only once. The sample comprised peripheral blood. These receptors came from a human donor in a cohort sampled during active COVID-19.

The chain links TRBV11-2 to TRBJ1-6; 10 bases map to TRBD1. The V gene's germline CDR1 is SGHAT and CDR2 FQNNGV. The CDR3 has 14 amino acids. With V trimmed by 6 bases and J by 10 bases, 6 bases remained unmatched. CDR3 DNA: TGTGCCAGCAGGAGACAGGGGGCCGGGTCACCCCTCCACTTT. It encodes CASRRQGAGSPLHF. Complete variable domain (other parts from reference TRBV11-2 and TRBJ1-6): EAGVAQSPRYKIIEKRQSVAFWCNPISGHATLYWYQQILGQGPKLLIQFQNNGVVDDSQLPKDRFSAERLKGVDSTLKIQPAKLEDSAVYLCASRRQGAGSPLHFGNGTRLTVT.

The chain has TRBV6-5 and TRBJ2-7; 8 bases agree with TRBD2. CDR3 length: 14 amino acids. Germline V CDR1 and CDR2: MNHEY, SVGAGI. After removal of 6 bases from V and 5 bases from J, the junction contained 9 bases not matched to a gene. CDR3 loop: CASRASGRGHEQYF. The CDR3, as DNA: TGTGCCAGCAGAGCAAGCGGGAGAGGCCACGAGCAGTACTTC.

The rearrangement links TRBV18 to TRBJ2-1; D is possibly TRBD2 (5 bases). CDR1 and CDR2 (germline): KGHSH, LQKENI. The V and J ends lost 4 bases and 5 bases respectively, with 12 bases between them. The CDR3 has 14 residues. The DNA of the CDR3 is TGTGCCAGCTCACGGTCTAGCCGAAACAATGAGCAGTTCTTC. It translates to CASSRSSRNNEQFF.

The chain joins TRBV4-1 to TRBJ2-1, with 11 positions matching TRBD2. This CDR3 contains 14 residues. Trimming at V came to 4 bases and at J to 9 bases, leaving 5 bases not matched to a gene. The germline gives CDR1 MGHRA, CDR2 YSYEKL. The CDR3 coding sequence is TGCGCCAGCAGCCCGTTACTAGCGGGGGCTGAGCAGTTCTTC. Amino acids: CASSPLLAGAEQFF.

The CDR3: CASTLEGMNTEAFF. DNA for the CDR3: TGTGCCAGCACCTTGGAGGGGATGAACACTGAAGCTTTCTTT. The genes are TRBV6-5 and TRBJ1-1, with D perhaps matching TRBD1 (5 bases). Trimming pared 7 bases from V and 0 bases from J, leaving 12 bases between. This CDR3 contains 14 residues. Germline V CDR1 and CDR2: MNHEY, SVGAGI.

The chain carries TRBV4-1 and TRBJ1-1; TRBD1 matches at 9 bases. V lost 5 bases to trimming and J lost 6 bases; unmatched junction nucleotides: 10. Germline assignment: CDR1 MGHRA and CDR2 YSYEKL. The CDR3 sequence is 15 residues long. In DNA form, the CDR3 reads TGCGCCAGCAGCTGGCACAGGGGGCTTATCGCTGAAGCTTTCTTT. This gives the protein CASSWHRGLIAEAFF.

This chain uses TRBV21-1 with TRBJ1-2; the table gives TRBD1 as D, unverified against the DNA. TRBV21-1 is a pseudogene segment. The CDR3 is 16 amino acids. The CDR3 bases are TGTGCCAGCAGCAAAGTACGCCGACAGGGGCCCGGTGGCTACACCTTC. This encodes CASSKVRRQGPGGYTF.

The chain is built from TRBV7-9 and TRBJ1-2; D possibly corresponds to TRBD1 (6 bases). CDR3 size: 14 residues. V shed 3 bases and J shed 4 bases, with 12 bases lying between them. CDR1 is SEHNR and CDR2 is FQNEAQ in the germline V gene (reference sequence). CDR3 sequence (DNA): TGTGCCAGCAGCTTCGGACAGCCATCCTATGGCTACACCTTC. It is translated as CASSFGQPSYGYTF.

This chain uses TRBV30 with TRBJ2-2; TRBD2 matches 7 bases. The CDR3 runs 15 residues. J lost 2 bases, V lost 3 bases, and 6 bases had no gene match. CDR1 and CDR2 (germline): GTSNPN, SVGIG (reference sequence). This CDR3 reads CAWSDRGVNTGELFF. CDR3 nucleotides: TGTGCCTGGAGCGACCGGGGGGTTAACACCGGGGAGCTGTTTTTT.

V usage is TRBV14 and J usage is TRBJ1-2; maybe TRBD1 (5 bases). The CDR3 spans 14 residues. The ends were cut back, 3 bases at V and 4 bases at J, with 12 bases in the middle. Per germline, CDR1 SGHDN and CDR2 FVKESK. CDR3 in amino acids: CASSQGGTVYGYTF. In DNA form, the CDR3 reads TGTGCCAGCAGCCAGGGGGGTACCGTCTATGGCTACACCTTC.

The chain links TRBV5-1 to TRBJ2-3; 7 positions match TRBD2. The germline CDR1 and CDR2 sequences are SGHRS and YFSETQ. The CDR3 has 14 amino acids. Trimming at V came to 6 bases and at J to 4 bases, leaving 8 bases not matched to a gene. The CDR3 loop is CASTMGGSADTQYF. The CDR3 DNA reads as TGCGCCAGCACCATGGGCGGGAGCGCAGATACGCAGTATTTT.

The rearrangement joins TRBV2 to TRBJ1-2, with unresolved D. With 4 bases removed from V and 4 bases from J, the gap between germline ends came to 13 bases. Germline CDR1 SNHLY, CDR2 FYNNEI. The CDR3 length is 14 residues. CDR3: CASSVRGGGYGYTF. The CDR3 DNA reads as TGTGCCAGCAGTGTGCGGGGAGGAGGCTATGGCTACACCTTC.

The chain combines TRBV28 with TRBJ2-1; tentative D call: TRBD1 (6 bases). The CDR3 covers 13 residues. Germline V gene lookup returns CDR1 MDHEN and CDR2 SYDVKM. The ends were cut back, 3 bases at V and 8 bases at J, with 11 bases in the middle. The CDR3 here is CASSFLGADEQFF. The CDR3 nucleotides read TGTGCCAGCAGTTTCTTGGGGGCCGATGAGCAGTTCTTC.

The chain employs TRBV28 and TRBJ1-1; D uncertain. The V and J ends lost 2 bases and 1 base respectively, with 8 bases between them. CDR1 MDHEN and CDR2 SYDVKM come from the germline V gene. This CDR3 comprises 14 residues. In DNA form, the CDR3 reads TGTGCCAGCAGTTTAATGAGGCGGAACACTGAAGCTTTCTTT. Its translation: CASSLMRRNTEAFF.

The CDR3 protein is CASSGGTALYGYTF. CDR3 nucleotides: TGTGCCAGCAGCGGCGGGACAGCCCTCTATGGCTACACCTTC. The rearrangement uses TRBV7-9 and TRBJ1-2, with TRBD1 matching 7 bases. This CDR3 has 14 amino acids. The J segment lost 4 bases and the V segment lost 5 bases, leaving 7 bases of the junction unmatched. From germline, CDR1 is SEHNR and CDR2 FQNEAQ (reference sequence). The full variable domain, rest sourced from reference TRBV7-9 and TRBJ1-2, is DTGVSQNPRHKITKRGQNVTFRCDPISEHNRLYWYRQTLGQGPEFLTYFQNEAQLEKSRLLSDRFSAERPKGSFSTLEIQRTEQGDSAMYLCASSGGTALYGYTFGSGTRLTVV.

The chain employs TRBV27 and TRBJ2-7, with TRBD2 matching over 14 bases. CDR1 is MNHEY, CDR2 SMNVEV, per germline (reference sequence). V trimming: 4 bases; J trimming: 3 bases; junction bases outside the gene matches: 8. This CDR3 spans 17 amino acids. CDR3 sequence: CASSSGTSGGAFYEQYF. The CDR3 bases are TGTGCCAGCAGTTCCGGGACTAGCGGGGGAGCATTCTACGAGCAGTACTTC.

This clone was detected a few times. The chain links TRBV10-2 to TRBJ1-1, with 7 bases that match TRBD1. Per the germline V gene, CDR1 is WSHSY and CDR2 is SAAADI. V shed 1 base, J shed 6 bases, and the junction held 5 bases outside the gene matches. This CDR3 spans 14 amino acids. CDR3 region: CASSELQGKAEAFF. The CDR3 bases are TGCGCCAGCAGTGAGTTACAGGGGAAGGCTGAAGCTTTCTTT.

This chain uses TRBV5-1 with TRBJ1-2, with D tentatively TRBD1 (6 bases). V lost 4 bases and J 7 bases, leaving 17 bases between the germline ends. The CDR3 sequence is 14 residues long. Germline CDR1 is SGHRS and CDR2 is YFSETQ. As DNA, the CDR3 is TGCGCCAGCAGCCCACAGACAGGATCGGGTGGCTACACCTTC. The encoded protein is CASSPQTGSGGYTF.

The chain is built from TRBV10-3 and TRBJ2-7; 9 bases align to TRBD1. This CDR3 region has 13 residues. Germline V gene sequence: CDR1 ENHRY, CDR2 SYGVKD. With 4 bases clipped from V and 2 bases from J, the junction kept 0 bases outside the gene matches. CDR3 DNA: TGTGCCATCAGTGGACAGGGGGCCTACGAGCAGTACTTC. It yields the protein CAISGQGAYEQYF.

The chain is built from TRBV5-6 and TRBJ1-1; 7 nucleotides agree with TRBD1. The V segment lost 4 bases and the J segment 7 bases; nucleotides outside the gene matches: 7. This CDR3 comprises 13 residues. Germline values: CDR1 SGHDT, CDR2 YYEEEE. Here the CDR3 reads CASSADREGEAFF. CDR3 bases: TGTGCCAGCAGCGCCGACAGGGAAGGTGAAGCTTTCTTT.

V and J are TRBV10-3 and TRBJ2-3; a weak D match, TRBD1 (6 bases). Trimming took off 4 bases at V and 2 bases at J, with 16 bases between the two ends. There are 16 residues in the CDR3. Germline assignment: CDR1 ENHRY and CDR2 SYGVKD. The DNA of the CDR3 is TGTGCCATCAGTGCACCGGACAGCTGTTTCACAGATACGCAGTATTTT. Protein sequence: CAISAPDSCFTDTQYF.

This chain links TRBV7-8 with TRBJ2-2, with 13 nucleotides matching TRBD2. The V segment lost 9 bases and the J segment 4 bases; nucleotides outside the gene matches: 5. The CDR3 is made up of 15 amino acids. Germline lookup yields CDR1 SGHVS and CDR2 FQNEAQ. The DNA of the CDR3 is TGTGCCAGTAGGACTAGCGGGGGCCCCACCGGGGAGCTGTTTTTT. It yields the protein CASRTSGGPTGELFF.

The V gene is TRBV2, the J gene TRBJ1-3, with 8 bases that match TRBD1. CDR3 length: 16 residues. From germline, CDR1 is SNHLY and CDR2 FYNNEI. V shed 6 bases and J 1 base; nucleotides not matched to a gene: 8. The CDR3, as DNA: TGTGCCAGCAGACTGGACAGGGCAATATCTGGAAACACCATATATTTT. Translation: CASRLDRAISGNTIYF.

The genes are TRBV2 and TRBJ2-7; 7 positions match TRBD1. From germline, CDR1 is SNHLY and CDR2 FYNNEI. The CDR3 is 14 amino acids. With 6 bases clipped from V and 1 base from J, the junction kept 6 bases outside the gene matches. The CDR3 DNA sequence: TGTGCCAGCAGGGGAACAGGGGAATCCTACGAGCAGTACTTC. This encodes CASRGTGESYEQYF.

The chain combines TRBV21-1 with TRBJ2-1; the table calls TRBD1, which could not be checked here. TRBV21-1 is a listed pseudogene. This CDR3 is built from 17 residues. The DNA for the CDR3 is TGTGCCAGCAGCTCCGGAAATACAGGGTTCTCATACAATGAGCAGTTCTTC. Translated, it gives CASSSGNTGFSYNEQFF.

The chain combines TRBV11-2 with TRBJ1-1; TRBD1 agrees at 8 bases. The CDR3 runs to 14 residues. The V gene's germline CDR1 is SGHAT and CDR2 FQNNGV. Germline trimming cut 5 bases from V and 4 bases from J; bases unmatched to any gene: 6. The CDR3 loop is CASSIPGTGTEAFF. CDR3 DNA sequence: TGTGCCAGCAGCATACCCGGGACAGGCACTGAAGCTTTCTTT. The full variable domain, completed using reference TRBV11-2 and TRBJ1-1, is EAGVAQSPRYKIIEKRQSVAFWCNPISGHATLYWYQQILGQGPKLLIQFQNNGVVDDSQLPKDRFSAERLKGVDSTLKIQPAKLEDSAVYLCASSIPGTGTEAFFGQGTRLTVV.

V is TRBV19 and J is TRBJ2-5; 10 positions agree with TRBD2. This CDR3 region has 15 residues. Looked up from germline, CDR1 is LNHDA and CDR2 is SQIVND (reference sequence). The junction had 8 bases not matched to a gene; V was cut back by 5 bases and J by 5 bases. CDR3 sequence: CASSWTSGLGETQYF. The CDR3 DNA sequence: TGTGCCAGTAGTTGGACTAGCGGCTTAGGGGAGACCCAGTACTTC.

This clone was counted a few times. This chain uses TRBV19 with TRBJ2-4; perhaps TRBD1 as D (6 bases). V was clipped by 6 bases and J by 7 bases, with 13 bases between them. Germline V gene sequence: CDR1 LNHDA, CDR2 SQIVND (reference sequence). This CDR3 region has 13 residues. CDR3 bases: TGTGCCAGTAGCCTAACAGGGTGGAACATTCAGTACTTC. This codes for CASSLTGWNIQYF.

CDR3 bases: TGTGCCAGCAGCTTGCTCGACCAGGGAGGCTATGGCTACACCTTC. This codes for CASSLLDQGGYGYTF. The rearrangement uses TRBV5-5 and TRBJ1-2; a weak D match, TRBD1 (5 bases). Per the germline V gene, CDR1 is SGHKS and CDR2 is YYEKEE (reference sequence). The CDR3 covers 15 residues. Trimming removed 1 base at V and 4 bases at J, with 14 bases between.

A few counts support this clone. The rearrangement uses TRBV19 and TRBJ2-1; 8 positions agree with TRBD1. CDR3 length: 15 amino acids. V shed 1 base and J 4 bases; nucleotides not matched to a gene: 3. The germline CDR1 and CDR2 sequences are LNHDA and SQIVND (reference sequence). The CDR3 DNA reads TGTGCCAGTAGTATAGCCCAGGGGGCGTACAATGAGCAGTTCTTC. Its protein is CASSIAQGAYNEQFF.

The V and J genes are TRBV27 and TRBJ2-4; 11 bases agree with TRBD1. Germline V lookup: CDR1 MNHEY, CDR2 SMNVEV (reference sequence). V was clipped by 3 bases and J by 9 bases; unmatched bases: 4. The CDR3 contains 14 residues. CDR3 nucleotide sequence: TGTGCCAGCAGTTTCGGACAGGGGGCAAGCATTCAGTACTTC. Amino acid sequence: CASSFGQGASIQYF.

This rearrangement joins TRBV27 to TRBJ2-1, with TRBD2 identical over 12 bases. Germline values: CDR1 MNHEY, CDR2 SMNVEV (reference sequence). This CDR3 is 16 amino acids long. Losses at the gene ends were 4 bases for V and 5 bases for J; bases not matched to a gene: 6. The CDR3: CASSSLTSGSDNEQFF. The DNA of the CDR3 is TGTGCCAGCAGTTCCCTGACTAGCGGGAGTGACAATGAGCAGTTCTTC.